This TCR beta chain was recovered during a study of blood T cell repertoires in COVID-19. Study-level background: From the United States, Italy and Spain came samples of acute and convalescent COVID-19. T cells, B-cell-depleted T cells, or PBMCs supplied cDNA or gDNA.

The CDR3 is 16 residues long. Germline CDR1 and CDR2: SGHRS and YFSETQ. Trimming took 0 bases from V and 1 from J; bases not matched to a gene: 6. As processed by the authors: Amplifying reference gene primers gave estimates of nucleated cell counts. Sequencing was performed with immunoSEQ multiplex PCR; in TCRdb, only in-frame clones are kept and a portion is missing. For V, J and clone size, that table is used; D and trimming come from the DNA. The data hold some 180,000 clones, with 89% observed a single time. Sequencing input: peripheral blood. The sequence was collected from a man aged 35-49 years with acute or convalescent COVID-19. This chain joins TRBV5-1 and TRBJ1-1, with 7 positions matching TRBD1. CDR3: CASSLGQGAGNTEAFF. CDR3 coding DNA: TGCGCCAGCAGCTTGGGACAGGGTGCCGGGAACACTGAAGCTTTCTTT. Together with reference TRBV5-1 and TRBJ1-1, the CDR3 gives the full variable domain: KAGVTQTPRYLIKTRGQQVTLSCSPISGHRSVSWYQQTPGQGLQFLFEYFSETQRNKGNFPGRFSGRQFSNSRSEMNVSTLELGDSALYLCASSLGQGAGNTEAFFGQGTRLTVV.